This entry lists 20 T cell receptor beta chains sequenced from one sample in a study of neurological immune-mediated disorders. TCRdb fed the 5' RACE reads into MiXCR, producing one record per CDR3 protein. The sample holds about 81,000 distinct CDR3 sequences; roughly 4.5% are singletons and the top ten take more than 5%. Sample time point: longitudinal time-point 3. Sequencing used PBMCs. Receptors originate from a woman aged 55 to 70 with multiple sclerosis.

This clonotype has at least ten counts. The chain combines TRBV7-2 with TRBJ2-3; D is uncertain. V lost 1 base to trimming and J lost 12 bases, with 8 bases between them. CDR3 length equals 11 residues. Germline V CDR1 and CDR2: SGHTA, FQGNSA. CDR3 DNA: TGTGCCAGCAGCTTAGGGACCCTTCAGTATTTT. It codes for CASSLGTLQYF.

There are many counts of this clonotype. The J gene is TRBJ1-1, the V gene TRBV6-5, with TRBD1 identical over 8 bases. Trimming removed 4 bases from V and 10 bases from J; junction bases left unmatched: 8. The V gene's germline CDR1 is MNHEY and CDR2 SVGAGI. The CDR3 is made up of 13 amino acids. The CDR3 here is CASSSLTGVGAFF. The CDR3 DNA sequence: TGTGCCAGCAGTTCCCTGACAGGGGTAGGAGCTTTCTTT.

This clonotype showed up many times. This chain links TRBV5-1 with TRBJ2-2, with D possibly being TRBD2 (6 bases). With 1 base removed from V and 6 bases from J, the gap between germline ends came to 13 bases. Germline CDR1 reads SGHRS; CDR2 reads YFSETQ. This CDR3 is built from 15 residues. The CDR3 DNA reads as TGCGCCAGCAGCTTGTTGTCGGGGGTCTCCGGGGAGCTGTTTTTT. Its protein is CASSLLSGVSGELFF. Full variable domain (remainder filled in from reference TRBV5-1 and TRBJ2-2): KAGVTQTPRYLIKTRGQQVTLSCSPISGHRSVSWYQQTPGQGLQFLFEYFSETQRNKGNFPGRFSGRQFSNSRSEMNVSTLELGDSALYLCASSLLSGVSGELFFGEGSRLTVL.

This clonotype occurred many times. The V call is TRBV4-1, the J call TRBJ2-1, with 7 bases identical to TRBD2. The CDR3 consists of 16 residues. CDR1 and CDR2 from the germline V gene are MGHRA and YSYEKL. V was pared by 1 base and J by 2 bases, with 5 bases of the junction left unmatched. The CDR3 sequence: CASSQASGVTYNEQFF. Written as DNA, the CDR3 is TGCGCCAGCAGCCAAGCCAGCGGGGTTACCTACAATGAGCAGTTCTTC.

This clonotype is medium-sized in the sample. This chain connects TRBV5-1 to TRBJ2-5; 9 bases are shared with TRBD1. The germline V gene has CDR1 SGHRS and CDR2 YFSETQ. The trim removed 3 bases at V and 4 bases at J, leaving 10 bases unmatched. The CDR3 loop spans 16 amino acids. CDR3 region: CASSSPGTGYRETQYF. For the CDR3, the DNA is TGCGCCAGCAGCTCCCCCGGGACAGGGTATCGAGAGACCCAGTACTTC.

There are many counts of this clonotype. This chain joins TRBV4-2 and TRBJ1-5; D might be TRBD1 (6 bases). The CDR3 sequence is 17 residues long. V was trimmed by 1 base and J by 1 base, leaving 14 bases between them. CDR1 and CDR2 from the germline V gene are LGHNA and YNFKEQ. The CDR3 DNA reads TGTGCCAGCAGCCAAGTACAGGGTGTAAGGAGCAATCAGCCCCAGCATTTT. It encodes CASSQVQGVRSNQPQHF.

This clonotype has ten or more counts. DNA of the CDR3: TGCGCCAGCAGCTTGGTACTTACCCACGGGGAGCAGTACTTC. Translated: CASSLVLTHGEQYF. The rearrangement joins TRBV5-1 to TRBJ2-7; D unresolved. Germline V CDR1 and CDR2: SGHRS, YFSETQ. V lost 0 bases and J lost 7, with 14 bases in between. The CDR3 runs 14 residues.

This clonotype was counted many times. V is TRBV7-9 and J is TRBJ1-2; D not certain. This CDR3 contains 13 residues. CDR1 SEHNR and CDR2 FQNEAQ come from the germline V gene (reference sequence). The V end was cut by 1 base, the J end by 6 bases, with 9 bases between. DNA of the CDR3: TGTGCCAGCAGCTTAGGAGCTTTTGATGGCTACACCTTC. This codes for CASSLGAFDGYTF.

The table lists this clonotype with many counts. For the CDR3, the DNA is TGCGCCAGCAGCTTGGGGCGAGGGGGCGGACCGAAGACCTACGAGCAGTACTTC. Protein product: CASSLGRGGGPKTYEQYF. V and J are TRBV5-1 and TRBJ2-7; the match to TRBD1 covers 7 bases. Germline loops: CDR1 SGHRS, CDR2 YFSETQ. Trimming took 0 bases from V and 2 from J; bases not matched to a gene: 14. The CDR3 has 18 residues.

This clonotype was counted ten times or more. The chain recombines TRBV7-8 with TRBJ2-3; D gene unclear. The CDR3 sequence is 12 residues long. In germline, CDR1 is SGHVS, CDR2 FQNEAQ. Trimming stripped 2 bases from V and 4 bases from J, with 4 bases between. CDR3 region: CASSLISDTQYF. CDR3 nucleotides: TGTGCCAGCAGCTTAATATCAGATACGCAGTATTTT.

This clonotype has just one count. With a much larger clone just one base away, this may be a read error. The chain links TRBV10-1 to TRBJ2-4, with 7 bases identical to TRBD1. The V segment lost 2 bases and the J segment 3 bases; nucleotides outside the gene matches: 4. Germline CDR1 is WNHNN and CDR2 is SYGVQD (reference sequence). The CDR3 covers 15 residues. For the CDR3, the DNA is TGCGCCAGCAGTGAGCCAGGGACAGTCAAAAACATTCAGTACTTC. Translating gives CASSEPGTVKNIQYF.

This clonotype occurred many times. V usage is TRBV11-2 and J usage is TRBJ1-5, with D maybe TRBD1 (6 bases). Between the trimmed V and J ends, which lost 1 base and 7 bases, there was a span of 11 bases. Germline V gene sequence: CDR1 SGHAT, CDR2 FQNNGV. This CDR3 region has 14 residues. The CDR3 nucleotides read TGTGCCAGCAGCTTAGCGGCAGGGGTCCAGCCCCAGCATTTT. Its translation: CASSLAAGVQPQHF. Drawing the rest from reference TRBV11-2 and TRBJ1-5, the complete variable domain is EAGVAQSPRYKIIEKRQSVAFWCNPISGHATLYWYQQILGQGPKLLIQFQNNGVVDDSQLPKDRFSAERLKGVDSTLKIQPAKLEDSAVYLCASSLAAGVQPQHFGDGTRLSIL.

This clonotype was picked up many times. The rearrangement uses TRBV12-3 or TRBV12-4 and TRBJ1-6, with D perhaps TRBD1 (5 bases). V lost 4 bases, J lost 0 bases, and 7 bases lay in between. CDR3 length: 15 residues. This CDR3 is CASSYRGSYNSPLHF. In DNA, the CDR3 is TGTGCCAGCAGTTATAGGGGCTCCTATAATTCACCCCTCCACTTT.

This clonotype was seen ten or more times. The chain employs TRBV5-1 and TRBJ1-5; weak D call: TRBD1 (6 bases). V was shortened by 0 bases and J by 6 bases, with 10 bases between the two germline ends. CDR3 length: 14 residues. In germline, CDR1 is SGHRS, CDR2 YFSETQ. In DNA, the CDR3 is TGCGCCAGCAGCTTGGCAGGGGCTGGTCAGCCCCAGCATTTT. It specifies CASSLAGAGQPQHF.

In regard to this clonotype: Being one base from a much bigger clone, this may be a read error. The V and J genes are TRBV15 and TRBJ2-3; D is perhaps TRBD2 (6 bases). This CDR3 is 13 amino acids long. From germline, CDR1 is LNHNV and CDR2 YYDKDF (reference sequence). The CDR3 protein is CAASRGGHYTQYF. The CDR3 region has the DNA TGTGCCGCCAGCAGAGGAGGGCATTATACGCAGTATTTT.

This clonotype was counted ten times or more. The rearrangement joins TRBV5-1 to TRBJ1-6; no definite D call. CDR3 length: 14 residues. Between the trimmed V and J ends, which lost 0 bases and 9 bases, there was a span of 10 bases. Germline CDR1 SGHRS, CDR2 YFSETQ. The CDR3 sequence: CASSLVAPGSPLHF. CDR3 nucleotide sequence: TGCGCCAGCAGCTTGGTGGCCCCCGGTTCACCCCTCCACTTT. The full variable domain, rest sourced from reference TRBV5-1 and TRBJ1-6, is KAGVTQTPRYLIKTRGQQVTLSCSPISGHRSVSWYQQTPGQGLQFLFEYFSETQRNKGNFPGRFSGRQFSNSRSEMNVSTLELGDSALYLCASSLVAPGSPLHFGNGTRLTVT.

The sample holds many counts of this clonotype. J is TRBJ2-1 and V is TRBV6-1, with 11 bases aligning to TRBD2. V lost 6 bases to trimming and J lost 14 bases; unmatched junction nucleotides: 6. This CDR3 contains 12 residues. Germline CDR1 is MNHNS and CDR2 is SASEGT. CDR3 DNA: TGTGCCAGCAGCGCGACTAGCGGGGAAAAGTTCTTC. It specifies CASSATSGEKFF.

There are many counts of this clonotype. The chain combines TRBV20-1 with TRBJ2-5; D might be TRBD1 or TRBD2, each matching 6 bases. CDR3 size: 14 residues. Germline V CDR1 and CDR2: DFQATT, SNEGSKA (reference sequence). The V and J ends lost 5 bases and 0 bases respectively, with 13 bases between them. CDR3 DNA: TGCAGTGCTCCCCCCGGGGGCAACCAAGAGACCCAGTACTTC. This encodes CSAPPGGNQETQYF.

This clonotype was recorded at least ten times. This rearrangement joins TRBV14 to TRBJ2-5; D remains unclear. The CDR3 runs 15 residues. From germline, CDR1 is SGHDN and CDR2 FVKESK. The V end was cut by 4 bases, the J end by 3 bases, with 15 bases between. The CDR3 coding sequence is TGTGCCAGCAGCCGAAACCGGGCCATCAAAGAGACCCAGTACTTC. Amino acid sequence: CASSRNRAIKETQYF.

This clonotype was detected many times. This chain uses TRBV20-1 with TRBJ2-3; weak D call: TRBD1 (5 bases). V was pared by 2 bases and J by 2 bases, with 17 bases between. Germline V lookup: CDR1 DFQATT, CDR2 SNEGSKA (reference sequence). The CDR3 spans 16 residues. The CDR3 region is CSARSPDRGLTDTQYF. CDR3 in DNA: TGCAGTGCTAGATCCCCCGACAGAGGCCTCACAGATACGCAGTATTTT.